The present T cell receptor (beta chain) was sequenced within a study of blood T cell repertoires in COVID-19 (dated by TCRdb to 2020 to 2022). Looking at the study overall: The collaborator samples originated in the United States, Italy and Spain and spanned the acute and convalescent phases of COVID-19. The material from the prospective study consisted of cDNA or gDNA derived from T cells, B-cell-depleted T cells, or PBMCs. Deeply sampled blood TCRbeta repertoires from subjects exposed to, actively infected with, or recovered from COVID-19 were included in the dataset. The repertoires were released in a freely available public database intended as a resource for research on the immune response to SARS-CoV-2. The samples were drawn from two sources: the first 160 participants of the ongoing ImmuneRACE study, and fewer than 1,500 subjects contributed by 6 global collaborators. Sample metadata almost always included a de-identified subject ID, COVID-19 status, age in years and sex. HLA class I and class II types, where available, came from metadata supplied by the sample provider rather than from assay-based typing.

Of note for this clone: Its antigen is not yet known. Per-nucleotide qualities are absent, and no much larger clonotype sits a single base away.

The immunoSEQ Assay, a bias-controlled multiplex PCR, was used to amplify TCRbeta CDR3 regions from genomic DNA. The study's own analysis went as follows. The number of nucleated cells in each sample was estimated from the amplification of reference gene primers within the assay. Sequence reads were collapsed and filtered to measure the absolute abundance of every unique TCRbeta CDR3 rearrangement. For each sample, productive Simpson clonality was calculated as the square root of Simpson's diversity index over productive rearrangements. TCRdb stores this immuneACCESS table with in-frame sequences only. Part of the clones is absent; in the studies checked, under half of the shortfall reflects unresolved V genes, and no reason is known for the rest. V, J and clone size were drawn from that table, and D and trimming were deduced from the DNA. In all, the sample holds roughly 140,000 clones, and 79% of those were seen once. The leading ten clones occupy under 10% of the sample.

The study at large found these results: Clinical and demographic metadata were provided uncurated, with the amount varying by source and participant.

According to the germline V gene (reference sequence), CDR1 reads LGHDT and CDR2 reads YNNKEL. The CDR3 numbers 14 residues from cysteine through phenylalanine. The DNA shown is the 42-base CDR3, in frame from base 1. The trim is 0 bases for V and 3 bases for J, with a gap of 8 bases between the germline ends. Each collaborating institution followed its own protocols to collect whole blood in K2EDTA tubes. For TCRbeta analysis, collaborators shipped samples as frozen whole blood, isolated PBMCs, or DNA extracted from either of those sample types. This sequence was found in a man aged 45-60 years with active or convalescent COVID-19. The sequenced material came from peripheral blood. The chain joins TRBV3-1 (or the pseudogene TRBV3-2) to TRBJ1-1; tentative D gene TRBD1, with 5 bases matching. CDR3 loop: CASSQDRVHTEAFF. In nucleotides, the sequence is TGTGCCAGCAGCCAAGACAGGGTTCACACTGAAGCTTTCTTT.